This passage covers 19 T cell receptor beta chains from one sample sequenced in a study of spatial heterogeneity in lung cancer. Time point specified: blood at routine non-recurrence follow-up after resection. Using its own MiXCR run on the 5' RACE reads, TCRdb lists one record per CDR3 protein. The sample holds 35,000 to 55,000 distinct CDR3 sequences, roughly 20% seen once. Sequenced here: PBMCs, sampled at follow-up. The receptors here all came from a female donor with early-stage non-small cell lung cancer.

This clonotype was counted only a few times. This rearrangement joins TRBV7-9 to TRBJ2-7; D gene unclear. V gave up 5 bases and J gave up 1 base, with 15 bases separating them. In germline, CDR1 is SEHNR, CDR2 FQNEAQ (reference sequence). There are 15 residues in the CDR3. DNA of the CDR3: TGTGCCAGCAGCCCGGCCCGGGTTTTTTCCTACGAGCAGTACGTC. It encodes CASSPARVFSYEQYV.

The rearrangement joins TRBV20-1 to TRBJ2-2, with 7 bases that match TRBD2. The CDR3 runs 15 residues. The ends lost 0 bases at V and 6 bases at J; junction bases unmatched: 7. Per germline, CDR1 DFQATT and CDR2 SNEGSKA (reference sequence). This CDR3 reads CSARDWASGAGELFF. The CDR3 region has the DNA TGCAGTGCTAGAGATTGGGCTAGCGGTGCCGGGGAGCTGTTTTTT.

CDR3 coding DNA: TGTGCCAGCAGCTCCCTAGCGGGAGGGCCAAATGAGCAGTTCTTC. It translates to CASSSLAGGPNEQFF. The V call is TRBV5-5, the J call TRBJ2-1, with 12 bases identical to TRBD2. The germline gives CDR1 SGHKS, CDR2 YYEKEE (reference sequence). V lost 3 bases and J lost 7; bases outside the gene matches: 5. CDR3 size: 15 residues.

The rearrangement links TRBV2 to TRBJ1-4, with D hard to call. The germline V gene encodes CDR1 SNHLY and CDR2 FYNNEI. Trimming removed 1 base from V and 5 bases from J, with 14 bases in between. This CDR3 contains 16 residues. This CDR3 is CASSEVIGPPNEKLFF. CDR3 DNA: TGTGCCAGCAGTGAAGTAATAGGGCCACCGAATGAAAAACTGTTTTTT. The whole variable domain, remainder taken from reference TRBV2 and TRBJ1-4, is EPEVTQTPSHQVTQMGQEVILRCVPISNHLYFYWYRQILGQKVEFLVSFYNNEISEKSEIFDDQFSVERPDGSNFTLKIRSTKLEDSAMYFCASSEVIGPPNEKLFFGSGTQLSVL.

The chain carries TRBV5-1 and TRBJ2-1, with 8 bases aligning to TRBD2. CDR1 and CDR2 (germline): SGHRS, YFSETQ. The CDR3 runs to 16 residues. With 2 bases clipped from V and 5 bases from J, the junction kept 9 bases outside the gene matches. The CDR3, as DNA: TGCGCCAGCAGCTTTTGGTCTAGGACTAGCAACAATGAGCAGTTCTTC. Translating gives CASSFWSRTSNNEQFF.

This sequence joins TRBV10-3 and TRBJ2-5, with D perhaps matching TRBD1 or TRBD2 (5 bases each). CDR1 is ENHRY, CDR2 SYGVKD, per germline. This CDR3 comprises 13 residues. The V end was cut by 6 bases, the J end by 14 bases, with 22 bases between. The CDR3: CAIRSGTANYFYF. CDR3 DNA sequence: TGTGCCATCAGGTCCGGGACCGCAAACTACTTCTACTTC.

V usage is TRBV20-1 and J usage is TRBJ2-3, with D tentatively TRBD2 (7 bases). The CDR3 is 15 residues long. With 0 bases removed from V and 6 bases from J, the gap between germline ends came to 16 bases. Per the germline V gene, CDR1 is DFQATT and CDR2 is SNEGSKA (reference sequence). The CDR3 bases are TGCAGTGCTAGAGATCGGGGGGCCCGAAGGGATACGCAGTATTTT. This translates into CSARDRGARRDTQYF.

The rearrangement uses TRBV5-6 and TRBJ2-2; no definite D call. V shed 1 base and J shed 2 bases, with 6 bases lying between them. The CDR3 covers 14 residues. Per the germline V gene, CDR1 is SGHDT and CDR2 is YYEEEE. In DNA, the CDR3 is TGTGCCAGCAGCTTGTGGGGTAACACCGGGGAGCTGTTTTTT. As protein: CASSLWGNTGELFF. The full variable domain, completed using reference TRBV5-6 and TRBJ2-2, is DAGVTQSPTHLIKTRGQQVTLRCSPKSGHDTVSWYQQALGQGPQFIFQYYEEEERQRGNFPDRFSGHQFPNYSSELNVNALLLGDSALYLCASSLWGNTGELFFGEGSRLTVL.

The chain employs TRBV7-9 and TRBJ2-1, with 10 bases fitting TRBD2. Trimming cost V 2 bases and J 5 bases; bases outside gene matches: 9. CDR1 and CDR2 from the germline V gene are SEHNR and FQNEAQ (reference sequence). The CDR3 is 17 residues long. The CDR3 DNA sequence: TGTGCCAGCAGCTTACCAGCCGGGACTAGCGCCAACAATGAGCAGTTCTTC. It is translated as CASSLPAGTSANNEQFF.

This clonotype was seen many times. This chain joins TRBV14 and TRBJ2-3; weak D call: TRBD2 (6 bases). CDR3 length: 14 residues. Trimming left V 4 bases short and J 6 bases short, with 14 bases between. The germline gives CDR1 SGHDN, CDR2 FVKESK. CDR3 residues: CASSPPGVSDTQYF. The CDR3 DNA sequence: TGTGCCAGCAGCCCTCCGGGAGTTTCCGATACGCAGTATTTT.

Only a few counts were recorded for this clonotype. The V and J genes are TRBV11-2 and TRBJ1-2; possibly TRBD1 for D (6 bases). The V and J ends lost 6 bases and 3 bases respectively, with 17 bases between them. Germline V gene sequence: CDR1 SGHAT, CDR2 FQNNGV. The CDR3 is made up of 15 amino acids. This CDR3 reads CASRPWGGRDYGYTF. The DNA of the CDR3 is TGTGCCAGCAGACCCTGGGGGGGGCGAGACTATGGCTACACCTTC.

The chain has TRBV10-3 and TRBJ1-1, with D maybe TRBD1 (6 bases). The CDR3 extends over 17 amino acids. Germline CDR1 reads ENHRY; CDR2 reads SYGVKD. Trimming stripped 0 bases from V and 3 bases from J, with 17 bases between. For the CDR3, the DNA is TGTGCCATCAGTGAGTCGACAGGCCTTGGATGGGACACTGAAGCTTTCTTT. It is translated as CAISESTGLGWDTEAFF.

The chain recombines TRBV20-1 with TRBJ1-3; D remains ambiguous. V lost 0 bases and J 0 bases, leaving 12 bases between the germline ends. The CDR3 length is 16 residues. Germline CDR1 reads DFQATT; CDR2 reads SNEGSKA (reference sequence). The DNA for the CDR3 is TGCAGTGCTAGAGATGTAGACCCTTTCTCTGGAAACACCATATATTTT. This gives the protein CSARDVDPFSGNTIYF.

CDR3 coding DNA: TGCAGTGCTAGGAGGCCGGAGATTCAAGAGACCCAGTACTTC. This encodes CSARRPEIQETQYF. The rearrangement uses TRBV20-1 and TRBJ2-5; D not resolved. The CDR3 runs 14 residues. V gave up 3 bases and J gave up 2 bases, with 13 bases separating them. Germline CDR1 DFQATT, CDR2 SNEGSKA (reference sequence).

This clonotype was seen repeatedly, ten times or more. For the CDR3, the DNA is TGTGCCAGCAGCCTTTCGGGAGGGGTCTACGAGCAGTACTTC. It encodes CASSLSGGVYEQYF. V is TRBV3-1 and J is TRBJ2-7; 8 bases are shared with TRBD2. The CDR3 has 14 residues. Germline V gives CDR1 LGHDT, CDR2 YNNKEL (reference sequence). J lost 3 bases, V lost 4 bases, and 5 bases had no gene match.

The CDR3 region is CSVGSETEAFF. CDR3 coding DNA: TGCAGTGTAGGTTCGGAGACTGAAGCTTTCTTT. This chain connects TRBV20-1 to TRBJ1-1, with D unresolved. From germline, CDR1 is DFQATT and CDR2 SNEGSKA (reference sequence). V dropped 7 bases and J dropped 5 bases, with 11 bases sitting between them. The CDR3 contains 11 residues.

This sequence joins TRBV10-3 and TRBJ2-3; 10 positions match TRBD1. Germline CDR1 and CDR2: ENHRY and SYGVKD. The V and J ends lost 7 bases and 3 bases, in that order; junction bases with no gene match: 10. The length of the CDR3 is 16 residues. The CDR3 protein is CAIMNRDRGLTDTQYF. The CDR3, as DNA: TGTGCCATCATGAACCGGGACAGGGGTTTAACAGATACGCAGTATTTT.

V gene TRBV20-1 combines with J gene TRBJ2-1; 8 positions match TRBD1. Per germline, CDR1 DFQATT and CDR2 SNEGSKA (reference sequence). V gave up 6 bases and J gave up 2 bases; unmatched junction bases: 6. The CDR3 has 14 amino acids. The CDR3 region is CSARQGRPYNEQFF. Written as DNA, the CDR3 is TGCAGTGCGCGACAGGGGAGGCCCTACAATGAGCAGTTCTTC.

This clonotype was observed many times. The chain has TRBV6-2 or TRBV6-3 and TRBJ2-3; D gene ambiguous. The CDR3 covers 14 residues. Trimming left V 4 bases short and J 6 bases short, with 14 bases between. Germline lookup yields CDR1 MNHEY and CDR2 SVGEGT. CDR3 amino acids: CASSSITLFDTQYF. The CDR3 coding sequence is TGTGCCAGCAGTTCCATTACTCTCTTCGATACGCAGTATTTT.